This paragraph covers one TCR beta chain sequence. These data are taken from a study of blood T cell repertoires in COVID-19. Across the study: From T cells, B-cell-depleted T cells, or PBMCs came the material, which was cDNA or gDNA.

The germline gives CDR1 SGHRS, CDR2 YFSETQ. J gave up 4 bases and V 1 base, and 3 bases lay outside the gene matches. The CDR3 covers 15 residues. Measured with immunoSEQ multiplex PCR; TCRdb has only the in-frame clones, and not every one. Of 90,000 to 150,000 clones listed, over 60% are singletons. The clonotype originates from a woman older than 75 with acute or convalescent COVID-19. The chain is built from TRBV5-1 and TRBJ2-2, with TRBD1 identical over 8 bases. Sequenced material: peripheral blood. Here the CDR3 DNA reads TGCGCCAGCAGCTTGAACCAGGGGGCCACCGGGGAGCTGTTTTTT. It yields the protein CASSLNQGATGELFF.